Here is one T cell receptor (beta chain) with its context. Its antigen is unidentified. This entry is derived from a study of T cell repertoires in cytomegalovirus infection. Whole-study context: CMV epitopes that were recently identified and HLA-C-restricted were used alongside well-studied HLA-B-restricted ones. Through public TCR beta signatures, both CMV infection and matching HLA type were indicated. Whole-study results and caveats: Identification of carriers of CMV plus the relevant HLA was performed using cumulative public TCR beta family frequency. The ex vivo response was dominated by HLA-C-restricted CMV-specific TCR beta clonotypes.

The junction had 9 bases not matched to a gene; V was cut back by 6 bases and J by 11 bases. The CDR3 runs 14 residues. Germline loops: CDR1 SGHAT, CDR2 FQNNGV. MiXCR, run by TCRdb on the reads, gives a single entry per CDR3 protein. Seen here are about 900,000 distinct CDR3 sequences, roughly a third observed once, and the top ten hold 13%. The material sequenced was cultured CD8+ T cells from PBMCs, taken from culture after CMV antigen stimulation. The rearrangement joins TRBV11-2 to TRBJ1-6, with 8 bases lining up with TRBD1. The TCR originated in a human donor in good health (CMV status not recorded). Some clones in this sample may be carry-over from other donors' samples. CDR3 loop: CASRGGRGPPPLHF. In DNA, the CDR3 is TGTGCCAGCAGAGGAGGCAGGGGGCCACCACCCCTCCACTTT.